These 31 T cell receptor beta chains were sequenced from one sample in a study of identical twins. TCRdb reprocessed the 5' RACE reads via MiXCR and lists one record per CDR3 protein. The sample carries about 890,000 distinct CDR3 sequences, around 12% recorded once. In addition, the sample was reused for a study of yellow fever vaccine responses in identical twins.

The sample taken for sequencing was PBMCs. These receptors all come from a woman aged 18 to 35 in good health.

The genes are TRBV4-1 and TRBJ2-5; D gene uncertain. Germline V lookup: CDR1 MGHRA, CDR2 YSYEKL. The V end was cut by 0 bases, the J end by 7 bases, with 12 bases between. The CDR3 is 14 residues long. As DNA, the CDR3 is TGCGCCAGCAGCCAAGATGGGGTTGCTGGGACCCAGTACTTC. Protein product: CASSQDGVAGTQYF.

This clonotype was picked up many times. The J gene is TRBJ2-5, the V gene TRBV11-2, with a possible D match to TRBD1 (6 bases). Germline V gene sequence: CDR1 SGHAT, CDR2 FQNNGV. This CDR3 region has 13 residues. V dropped 6 bases and J dropped 2 bases, with 10 bases sitting between them. CDR3 coding DNA: TGTGCCAGCAGAATACAGGGTCAAGAGACCCAGTACTTC. As protein: CASRIQGQETQYF.

The V and J genes are TRBV18 and TRBJ1-5, with D tentatively TRBD1 (6 bases). CDR1 and CDR2 (germline): KGHSH, LQKENI. Trimming cost V 4 bases and J 6 bases, with 16 bases left between them. The CDR3 length is 15 residues. CDR3 in amino acids: CASSLVQGVGQPQHF. The CDR3 region has the DNA TGTGCCAGCTCACTCGTACAGGGTGTTGGTCAGCCCCAGCATTTT.

There are a few counts of this clonotype. The V call is TRBV18, the J call TRBJ2-3, with D possibly TRBD2 on 6 matching bases. V lost 6 bases and J 1 base, leaving 14 bases between the germline ends. In germline, CDR1 is KGHSH, CDR2 LQKENI. The CDR3 totals 15 residues. CDR3 bases: TGTGCCAGCTCGTCGAAGGGACTTGGCACAGATACGCAGTATTTT. It is translated as CASSSKGLGTDTQYF.

This clonotype was seen ten or more times. The rearrangement links TRBV14 to TRBJ2-2, with 9 bases identical to TRBD1. This CDR3 is built from 16 residues. V lost 3 bases, J lost 6 bases, and 8 bases stayed unmatched. The germline gives CDR1 SGHDN, CDR2 FVKESK. CDR3 protein: CASSHRGQGIAGELFF. CDR3 nucleotides: TGTGCCAGCAGCCACCGAGGACAGGGGATCGCCGGGGAGCTGTTTTTT. Supplemented by reference TRBV14 and TRBJ2-2, the full variable domain reads EAGVTQFPSHSVIEKGQTVTLRCDPISGHDNLYWYRRVMGKEIKFLLHFVKESKQDESGMPNNRFLAERTGGTYSTLKVQPAELEDSGVYFCASSHRGQGIAGELFFGEGSRLTVL.

Only a few counts were recorded for this clonotype. The V call is TRBV7-2, the J call TRBJ2-5; 7 bases align to TRBD2. The CDR3 covers 14 residues. V dropped 4 bases and J dropped 5; count of bases not matched to a gene: 7. In germline, CDR1 is SGHTA, CDR2 FQGNSA. The CDR3 loop is CASSSGTKRETQYF. CDR3 nucleotides: TGTGCCAGCAGCTCCGGGACTAAGCGGGAGACCCAGTACTTC.

The V gene is TRBV2, the J gene TRBJ1-1; D perhaps matches TRBD1 (6 bases). V lost 3 bases and J lost 3, with 8 bases in between. Germline CDR1 reads SNHLY; CDR2 reads FYNNEI. The CDR3 sequence is 13 residues long. The CDR3 DNA follows: TGTGCCAGCAGTGAGGGGGCTGACACTGAAGCTTTCTTT. Protein sequence: CASSEGADTEAFF.

This clonotype was observed a few times. The rearrangement links TRBV20-1 to TRBJ2-6; the D is unclear. Trimming shortened V by 1 base and J by 2 bases, and 9 bases separated the two germline ends. This CDR3 comprises 15 residues. Germline V gives CDR1 DFQATT, CDR2 SNEGSKA (reference sequence). The CDR3 loop reads CSARGVWAGANVLTF. The CDR3 coding sequence is TGCAGTGCTAGAGGCGTGTGGGCTGGGGCCAACGTCCTGACTTTC.

The chain employs TRBV2 and TRBJ2-1, with TRBD2 identical over 9 bases. Germline assignment: CDR1 SNHLY and CDR2 FYNNEI. The CDR3 is made up of 18 amino acids. CDR3 protein: CTFSFFAGGPPSGNEQFF. The CDR3 nucleotides are TGTACCTTCAGTTTCTTTGCGGGGGGGCCTCCCTCGGGCAATGAGCAGTTCTTC.

The table lists this clonotype with many counts. The chain is built from TRBV4-1 and TRBJ2-1; TRBD2 is a possible D gene (6 bases). The germline V and J ends were trimmed by 3 bases and 7 bases, with 16 bases remaining between them. This CDR3 has 15 amino acids. Germline V gene data show CDR1 as MGHRA and CDR2 as YSYEKL. This CDR3 reads CASSQAPRGMNEQFF. CDR3 bases: TGCGCCAGCAGCCAGGCCCCCCGGGGGATGAATGAGCAGTTCTTC.

This clonotype has more than one count but fewer than ten. This chain links TRBV6-1 with TRBJ2-2; D is undetermined. Germline CDR1 reads MNHNS; CDR2 reads SASEGT. The CDR3 loop spans 16 amino acids. V was shortened by 2 bases and J by 5 bases, with 15 bases between the two germline ends. CDR3 amino acids: CASSERPTGQTGELFF. The DNA of the CDR3 is TGTGCCAGCAGTGAACGTCCCACCGGCCAGACCGGGGAGCTGTTTTTT.

This clonotype has a handful of counts. V usage is TRBV3-1 and J usage is TRBJ1-5; unclear D gene. V lost 5 bases to trimming and J lost 7 bases, with 12 bases between them. The length of the CDR3 is 13 residues. CDR1 is LGHDT, CDR2 YNNKEL, per germline (reference sequence). Here the CDR3 DNA reads TGTGCCAGCAGCAAGGGTCTTCGGCAGCCCCAGCATTTT. This sequence encodes CASSKGLRQPQHF.

The table lists this clonotype with a few counts. The chain recombines TRBV6-5 with TRBJ2-3; the match to TRBD1 covers 10 bases. The germline gives CDR1 MNHEY, CDR2 SVGAGI. The CDR3 runs to 17 residues. J lost 4 bases, V lost 1 base, and 8 bases had no gene match. For the CDR3, the DNA is TGTGCCAGCAGTTACTGGGGACAGGGGCTATATTCAGATACGCAGTATTTT. Translation gives CASSYWGQGLYSDTQYF.

To note about this clonotype: Compared with germline, one end of the junction differs, possibly owing to a read error. This chain uses TRBV28 with TRBJ2-2; maybe TRBD2 (6 bases). The CDR3 is made up of 16 amino acids. The germline gives CDR1 MDHEN, CDR2 SYDVKM. CDR3 sequence (DNA): TGTGCCAGCAGCCCATCTCAACTAGTTCTCACCGGGGGGCTGTTTTTT. It is translated as CASSPSQLVLTGGLFF.

This clonotype came up a few times. CDR3 DNA: TGCGCCAGCAGCCAAGGGCCGGTGACAGGGTATAGGGGCACAGATACGCAGTATTTT. Translated, it gives CASSQGPVTGYRGTDTQYF. This chain uses TRBV4-1 with TRBJ2-3; TRBD1 matches 7 bases. The CDR3 contains 19 residues. Per the germline V gene, CDR1 is MGHRA and CDR2 is YSYEKL. Trimming removed 1 base from V and 1 base from J; junction bases left unmatched: 14.

There are a few counts of this clonotype. V usage is TRBV6-1 and J usage is TRBJ2-3; D gene ambiguous. The CDR3 extends over 15 amino acids. Germline assignment: CDR1 MNHNS and CDR2 SASEGT. Trimming took 6 bases from V and 0 from J, leaving 13 bases between them. The CDR3: CASSRLSSSTDTQYF. The CDR3 region has the DNA TGTGCCAGCAGCAGACTCAGTTCTAGCACAGATACGCAGTATTTT.

The chain has TRBV6-1 and TRBJ2-3, with TRBD2 matching 10 bases. The CDR3 has 15 amino acids. The germline gives CDR1 MNHNS, CDR2 SASEGT. Trimming at V came to 6 bases and at J to 4 bases, leaving 7 bases not matched to a gene. In DNA form, the CDR3 reads TGTGCCAGCAGCACAGCGGGGGGGCATGCAGATACGCAGTATTTT. Protein product: CASSTAGGHADTQYF.

CDR3 residues: CASRGQGSDTQYF. For the CDR3, the DNA is TGTGCCAGCCGAGGACAGGGGTCAGATACGCAGTATTTT. The chain uses TRBV7-8 and TRBJ2-3, with 9 bases aligning to TRBD1. CDR1 is SGHVS and CDR2 is FQNEAQ in the germline V gene. The length of the CDR3 is 13 residues. The ends lost 8 bases at V and 4 bases at J; junction bases unmatched: 4.

The V gene is TRBV7-2, the J gene TRBJ2-3; 7 bases agree with TRBD2. The CDR3 runs to 16 residues. Germline V gives CDR1 SGHTA, CDR2 FQGNSA. After removal of 6 bases from V and 0 bases from J, the junction contained 9 bases not matched to a gene. The CDR3, as DNA: TGTGCCAGCAGACTTACTAGCGCCTCTAGCACAGATACGCAGTATTTT. Residues: CASRLTSASSTDTQYF.

The chain couples TRBV2 to TRBJ2-1; the match to TRBD2 covers 11 bases. The J segment lost 6 bases and the V segment lost 7 bases, leaving 11 bases of the junction unmatched. The germline gives CDR1 SNHLY, CDR2 FYNNEI. The CDR3 runs to 16 residues. The CDR3 DNA follows: TGTGCCAGCATGCGGCTAGCGGGAGGAAGGGCCAATGAGCAGTTCTTC. As protein: CASMRLAGGRANEQFF.

The chain links TRBV5-1 to TRBJ2-7, with a possible D match to TRBD2 (5 bases). V gave up 4 bases and J gave up 5 bases, with 22 bases separating them. This CDR3 spans 16 amino acids. Germline loops: CDR1 SGHRS, CDR2 YFSETQ. The CDR3 DNA follows: TGCGCCAGCAGCCCGAGCCGGTTTTCTCAGCGGCACGAGCAGTACTTC. Translating gives CASSPSRFSQRHEQYF.

The rearrangement joins TRBV18 to TRBJ2-2, with D perhaps assigned TRBD1 or TRBD2 (5 bases each). The CDR3 totals 15 residues. The V and J ends lost 1 base and 4 bases respectively, with 10 bases between them. Germline V gene lookup returns CDR1 KGHSH and CDR2 LQKENI. CDR3 residues: CASSPRDRFTGELFF. In DNA, the CDR3 is TGTGCCAGCTCACCACGGGACCGATTCACCGGGGAGCTGTTTTTT.

In its sample, this clonotype was seen a few times. This chain uses TRBV27 with TRBJ1-2; 9 nucleotides match TRBD1. Germline CDR1 and CDR2: MNHEY and SMNVEV (reference sequence). J was trimmed by 2 bases and V by 6 bases; bases with no gene match: 10. The CDR3 length is 16 residues. The CDR3 DNA sequence: TGTGCCAGCAGCCCCGGTTCTGGACAGGGGAACTATGGCTACACCTTC. Residues: CASSPGSGQGNYGYTF.

The chain recombines TRBV6-1 with TRBJ2-7; TRBD2 matches 8 bases. The germline V gene encodes CDR1 MNHNS and CDR2 SASEGT. This CDR3 spans 14 amino acids. V lost 6 bases and J lost 5; bases outside the gene matches: 9. The CDR3 loop reads CASRSSGSWDEQYF. CDR3 nucleotide sequence: TGTGCCAGCAGATCCAGCGGGAGTTGGGACGAGCAGTACTTC.

The V gene is TRBV5-1, the J gene TRBJ1-6; unclear D gene. This CDR3 is built from 14 residues. V lost 6 bases and J 7 bases, leaving 14 bases between the germline ends. The germline CDR1 and CDR2 sequences are SGHRS and YFSETQ. The CDR3 nucleotides read TGCGCCAGCACCCCTGGCGGGCCGAATTCACCCCTCCACTTT. Protein product: CASTPGGPNSPLHF.

The rearrangement uses TRBV24-1 and TRBJ2-6; 14 bases map to TRBD2. The trim removed 9 bases at V and 3 bases at J, leaving 9 bases unmatched. Germline CDR1 is KGHDR and CDR2 is SFDVKD. CDR3 size: 18 residues. CDR3 region: CATPVTGLAGDGANVLTF. The CDR3 bases are TGTGCCACCCCCGTTACGGGACTAGCGGGAGATGGGGCCAACGTCCTGACTTTC.

This clonotype was counted a few times. The V call is TRBV7-2, the J call TRBJ2-6, with TRBD1 matching over 8 bases. V gave up 5 bases and J gave up 1 base; unmatched junction bases: 19. This CDR3 is built from 21 residues. CDR1 and CDR2 (germline): SGHTA, FQGNSA. This chain's CDR3 is CASSPQIRDRTVGSGANVLTF. The CDR3 DNA follows: TGTGCCAGCAGCCCCCAGATCAGGGACAGGACCGTCGGTTCTGGGGCCAACGTCCTGACTTTC.

The chain has TRBV5-1 and TRBJ1-2; no reliable D call. Germline lookup yields CDR1 SGHRS and CDR2 YFSETQ. The CDR3 is 16 amino acids. The V gene lost 3 bases and the J gene lost 1 base, with 16 bases spanning the gap. The CDR3, as DNA: TGCGCCAGCAGCTACGACCCAGATCCGTATAACTATGGCTACACCTTC. As protein: CASSYDPDPYNYGYTF.

This clonotype was detected ten times or more. This chain links TRBV20-1 with TRBJ2-1; 10 nucleotides line up with TRBD2. The CDR3 runs 18 residues. Germline CDR1 is DFQATT and CDR2 is SNEGSKA (reference sequence). The V gene end was trimmed by 0 bases and the J gene end by 4 bases; junction bases not matched to a gene: 12. The CDR3 DNA is TGCAGTGCTAGAGATGACGGAGCGGGAGGGCCGACTTACAATGAGCAGTTCTTC. It is translated as CSARDDGAGGPTYNEQFF.

There are a few counts of this clonotype. The rearrangement uses TRBV29-1 and TRBJ1-2; unclear D gene. V was trimmed by 3 bases and J by 8 bases, leaving 4 bases between them. The CDR3 spans 9 residues. CDR1 SQVTM and CDR2 ANQGSEA come from the germline V gene. CDR3 nucleotide sequence: TGCAGCGTTGACAGAGGCTACACCTTC. Its translation: CSVDRGYTF.

The chain combines TRBV12-3 or TRBV12-4 with TRBJ1-2; D remains unclear. The CDR3 covers 15 residues. Trimming removed 5 bases at V and 0 bases at J, with 13 bases between. CDR3 sequence (DNA): TGTGCCAGCAGTCCCTCGGGGTACTCTAACTATGGCTACACCTTC. Its protein product is CASSPSGYSNYGYTF.